One and the same sample provided the 21 T cell receptor beta chains below, sequenced in a study of blood T cells in healthy people across ages. Using a J-beta primer mix together with a sample-barcoded 5' primer, a second PCR was run for about 6 to 12 cycles. TCRdb re-analysed the 5' RACE reads in MiXCR, keeping a single row per CDR3 protein. The sample includes roughly 650,000 distinct CDR3 sequences, about 32% of them seen just once. The sequenced sample consisted of blood. All receptors come from an elderly woman in good health.

At least ten counts were recorded for this clonotype. This chain uses TRBV6-2 or TRBV6-3 with TRBJ2-1; D is unresolved. This CDR3 spans 14 amino acids. V was pared by 2 bases and J by 1 base, with 6 bases between. Germline loops: CDR1 MNHEY, CDR2 SVGEGT. The CDR3 nucleotides read TGTGCCAGCAGTTACAGGCAATCCTACAATGAGCAGTTCTTC. Translation gives CASSYRQSYNEQFF.

A remark on this clonotype: A much larger clone differs from this one at a single base, so this may be a read error. The CDR3: CASNFRGRGLSGEKLFF. The CDR3 nucleotides read TGTGCCAGCAACTTCCGGGGCAGGGGGCTTTCAGGTGAAAAACTGTTTTTT. This chain joins TRBV7-2 and TRBJ1-4, with TRBD1 matching 8 bases. The CDR3 loop spans 17 amino acids. Losses at the gene ends were 7 bases for V and 7 bases for J; bases not matched to a gene: 17. Germline CDR1 and CDR2: SGHTA and FQGNSA.

The rearrangement uses TRBV6-6 and TRBJ2-7, with TRBD1 identical over 11 bases. Germline V gene lookup returns CDR1 MNHNY and CDR2 SVGAGI (reference sequence). V trimming: 2 bases; J trimming: 3 bases; junction bases outside the gene matches: 3. The CDR3 is 15 amino acids. CDR3 sequence (DNA): TGTGCCAGCAGTTACCCGGGACAGGGGGTCTACGAGCAGTACTTC. This sequence encodes CASSYPGQGVYEQYF.

This clonotype was detected ten times or more. Written as DNA, the CDR3 is TGTGCCACCGGGGACCTGACTAGCACAGATACGCAGTATTTT. It specifies CATGDLTSTDTQYF. The chain is built from TRBV6-2 or TRBV6-3 and TRBJ2-3; D may be TRBD1 or TRBD2 (5 bases each). The ends were cut back, 10 bases at V and 0 bases at J, with 14 bases in the middle. The germline gives CDR1 MNHEY, CDR2 SVGEGT. This CDR3 is built from 14 residues.

With respect to this clonotype: A much larger clone sits a single nucleotide away, making a read error possible. The rearrangement uses TRBV11-2 and TRBJ2-7; 9 nucleotides match TRBD1. This CDR3 spans 14 amino acids. Germline assignment: CDR1 SGHAT and CDR2 FQNNGV. The CDR3 region has the DNA TGTGCCGGCAGCCCGGACAGGGGTATTGGGGAGCAGTACTTC. Encoded protein: CAGSPDRGIGEQYF. Variable domain in full (rest from reference TRBV11-2 and TRBJ2-7): EAGVAQSPRYKIIEKRQSVAFWCNPISGHATLYWYQQILGQGPKLLIQFQNNGVVDDSQLPKDRFSAERLKGVDSTLKIQPAKLEDSAVYLCAGSPDRGIGEQYFGPGTRLTVT.

About this clonotype: A much bigger clone sits one base away, suggesting this may be a read error. The V gene is TRBV5-1, the J gene TRBJ2-3, with 10 bases lining up with TRBD2. CDR3 length: 15 residues. CDR1 is SGHRS, CDR2 YFSETQ, per germline. V dropped 0 bases and J dropped 7; count of bases not matched to a gene: 5. The DNA of the CDR3 is TGCGCCAGCAGCTTGGGAGCGGGGGGGCCCTATACGCAGTATTTT. Translating gives CASSLGAGGPYTQYF.

Points on this clonotype: This may come from a read error, since a much larger clone is one base off. J is TRBJ1-2 and V is TRBV20-1, with 8 nucleotides matching TRBD1. J lost 4 bases, V lost 6 bases, and 7 bases had no gene match. Per germline, CDR1 DFQATT and CDR2 SNEGSKA (reference sequence). The CDR3 is made up of 13 amino acids. CDR3 sequence reads: CSAAGQGAYGYTF. CDR3 in DNA: TGCAGTGCGGCCGGACAGGGCGCCTATGGCTACACCTTC.

This clonotype showed up many times. The V call is TRBV7-9, the J call TRBJ2-1, with TRBD1 matching over 7 bases. This CDR3 comprises 17 residues. J gave up 1 base and V 5 bases, and 11 bases lay outside the gene matches. CDR1 is SEHNR and CDR2 is FQNEAQ in the germline V gene (reference sequence). The chain's CDR3 is CASSPRQGGGSYNEQFF. The CDR3 region has the DNA TGTGCCAGCAGCCCCCGACAGGGCGGTGGGTCCTACAATGAGCAGTTCTTC.

The count of this clonotype is one. The rearrangement joins TRBV6-5 to TRBJ2-6, with D perhaps matching TRBD1 (6 bases). V was clipped by 4 bases and J by 1 base, with 14 bases between them. The length of the CDR3 is 17 residues. Germline CDR1 reads MNHEY; CDR2 reads SVGAGI. The CDR3 sequence: CASSSVLGGSGANVLTF. The CDR3 DNA sequence: TGTGCCAGCAGTTCCGTTCTAGGGGGTTCTGGGGCCAACGTCCTGACTTTC.

This sequence joins TRBV6-5 and TRBJ1-3; no clear D gene. This CDR3 comprises 15 residues. Per the germline V gene, CDR1 is MNHEY and CDR2 is SVGAGI. V lost 7 bases and J lost 0, with 13 bases in between. CDR3 DNA: TGTGCCAGCACTAACGGACGGACCTCTGGAAACACCATATATTTT. Translating gives CASTNGRTSGNTIYF.

Worth noting for this clonotype: Being one base from a much bigger clone, this may be a read error. V is TRBV20-1 and J is TRBJ2-3; the D gene is possibly TRBD2 (5 bases). Per germline, CDR1 DFQATT and CDR2 SNEGSKA (reference sequence). This CDR3 has 11 amino acids. V dropped 4 bases and J dropped 4 bases, with 6 bases sitting between them. The CDR3 coding sequence is TGCAGTGCTACACTAGCAGATACGCAGTATTTT. Protein: CSATLADTQYF.

To note about this clonotype: A much larger clone sits a single nucleotide away, making a read error possible. The rearrangement joins TRBV12-3 or TRBV12-4 to TRBJ2-7, with a tentative D call TRBD2 (6 bases). The CDR3 has 17 residues. V dropped 1 base and J dropped 7 bases, with 23 bases sitting between them. DNA for the CDR3: TGTGCCAGCAGTTTAGTGGGGGGTTCCAGCTCCTACAATGAGCAGTACTTC. Residues: CASSLVGGSSSYNEQYF.

This clonotype appeared many times. The chain carries TRBV27 and TRBJ2-1, with unresolved D. V lost 2 bases, J lost 3 bases, and 8 bases lay in between. The CDR3 runs to 14 residues. Germline values: CDR1 MNHEY, CDR2 SMNVEV (reference sequence). CDR3 amino acids: CASSLQADYNEQFF. The CDR3 region has the DNA TGTGCCAGCAGTTTACAGGCAGACTACAATGAGCAGTTCTTC.

In its sample, this clonotype was seen many times. This rearrangement joins TRBV6-5 to TRBJ1-2; D might be TRBD1 (6 bases). V dropped 4 bases and J dropped 0 bases, with 12 bases sitting between them. Germline assignment: CDR1 MNHEY and CDR2 SVGAGI. The CDR3 consists of 15 residues. The CDR3 loop is CASSWTETANYGYTF. In DNA, the CDR3 is TGTGCCAGCAGTTGGACAGAGACCGCTAACTATGGCTACACCTTC.

About this clonotype: Since a much larger clone is just one base distant, this may be a read error. The V and J genes are TRBV7-2 and TRBJ2-6, with D maybe TRBD1 (6 bases). The germline gives CDR1 SGHTA, CDR2 FQGNSA. The CDR3 loop spans 15 amino acids. CDR3 sequence: CASSEDSPGANVRTF. The CDR3 DNA reads as TGTGCCAGCAGCGAGGACAGCCCTGGGGCCAACGTCCGGACTTTC.

On this clonotype itself: A read error may be the cause here, since a much bigger clone is one base away. The chain joins TRBV10-3 to TRBJ2-5, with D perhaps TRBD2 (6 bases). The length of the CDR3 is 15 residues. Per germline, CDR1 ENHRY and CDR2 SYGVKD. Trimming shortened V by 1 base and J by 11 bases, and 20 bases separated the two germline ends. The CDR3 sequence: CAISEWRAQGNEQYF. In DNA form, the CDR3 reads TGTGCCATCAGTGAGTGGAGGGCGCAGGGCAATGAGCAGTACTTC.

This clonotype was detected only a few times. The V and J genes are TRBV6-2 or TRBV6-3 and TRBJ1-5, with a weak D call TRBD1 (5 bases). Germline lookup yields CDR1 MNHEY and CDR2 SVGEGT. V shed 7 bases and J shed 6 bases, with 13 bases lying between them. The CDR3 runs to 13 residues. CDR3 coding DNA: TGTGCCAGCACCAAGGTAGGGGTTCAGCCCCAGCATTTT. Amino acids: CASTKVGVQPQHF.

This clonotype came up a few times. The chain carries TRBV7-2 and TRBJ1-1, with D hard to call. Trimming shortened V by 5 bases and J by 6 bases, and 10 bases separated the two germline ends. Germline CDR1 and CDR2: SGHTA and FQGNSA. The CDR3 is 12 residues long. The CDR3 protein is CASSRYGAEAFF. Written as DNA, the CDR3 is TGTGCCAGCAGCCGCTACGGGGCTGAAGCTTTCTTT.

This clonotype showed up many times. This sequence may be a read error, since a much larger clone differs from it by one base. This chain connects TRBV7-9 to TRBJ2-1; TRBD2 matches 7 bases. The J call may be incorrect, as the DNA end agrees better with TRBJ2-7. There are 13 residues in the CDR3. Per germline, CDR1 SEHNR and CDR2 FQNEAQ (reference sequence). The DNA for the CDR3 is TGTGCCAGCAGCTTGGGGGACTACAATGAGCAGTACTTC. It codes for CASSLGDYNEQYF.

The table lists this clonotype with a few counts. Given a much more abundant clone one base away, this may be a read error. The chain is built from TRBV24-1 and TRBJ2-1; 14 nucleotides align to TRBD2. The better agreement between TRBJ2-7 and the DNA end casts doubt on the J call. Germline V gene data show CDR1 as KGHDR and CDR2 as SFDVKD. This CDR3 is 17 amino acids long. CDR3 coding DNA: TGTGCCACCAGTGACAGGACTAGCGGGGGGACCTACAATGAGCAGTACTTC. This sequence encodes CATSDRTSGGTYNEQYF.

Notes on this clonotype: One base away lies a much larger clone, so this may be a sequencing read error. The J gene is TRBJ2-2, the V gene TRBV12-3 or TRBV12-4, with 7 nucleotides matching TRBD2. There are 15 residues in the CDR3. CDR3 DNA: TGTGCCAGCAGTTCCGGGACTATTAACACCGGGGAGCGGTTTTTT. Translated, it gives CASSSGTINTGERFF.